This T cell receptor beta chain was obtained from a study of T-cell memory formation after mild COVID-19 (dated by TCRdb to about 2021). About the full investigation: TCR sequence clusters from the two donors were largely donor specific. In two donors, T-cell clones that expanded and contracted after mild COVID-19 were followed by sequencing TCRalpha and TCRbeta repertoires longitudinally. Two young, previously healthy adult volunteers, one female and one male, were included in the cohort. Points the paper makes about the study in general: Whether the second-wave clones peaking on day 37 were SARS-CoV-2 specific was not confirmed. Balanced CD4/CD8 phenotypes were observed for clones contracting from day 15 to 85, whereas a bias towards CD4+ was observed for a second wave of clones expanding from day 15 to 37. The study included only a couple of mild cases, and larger cohorts that include severe cases with pre-infection samples were judged to be necessary. The detection of some responding clones in pre-infection memory suggests that pre-existing cross-reactive memory T cells joined the SARS-CoV-2 response. Contracting CD4+ clones appeared mostly in the CM and EM memory subsets, whereas CD8+ clones were enriched in EMRA.

From its cysteine to its phenylalanine, the CDR3 spans 15 amino acids. Only CDR3 DNA remains: 45 bases, in frame from the first base. V was cut back by 4 bases and J by 2 bases, leaving a gap of 14 bases between them. Looking up the germline V gene yields CDR1 SNHLY and CDR2 FYNNEI. For this clonotype: The clone's antigen remains unknown. The input lacks base qualities; no much larger clone sits a single base away.

Instrument used: Illumina NovaSeq 6000. TCRalpha and TCRbeta cDNA libraries were constructed by 5'RACE with constant-segment primers, with sample barcodes and unique molecular identifiers being introduced. RNA was extracted from every sample with Trizol reagent. The libraries were amplified in two PCR steps, and the second step added a second sample barcode and Illumina TruSeq adapters. Sequencing of the libraries was done on an Illumina NovaSeq, producing 2 x 150 bp paired-end reads. Concerning the study's data processing: The reads were demultiplexed and collapsed into UMI-guided consensus sequences using migec v1.2.7. Using mixcr v2.1.11, UMI consensuses were aligned to TRA and TRB V and J templates and then assembled into clonotypes. Clonotypes were classified as expanded or contracted when called significant by both edgeR and NoisET, with noise models trained on biological replicates. For edgeR calls, a false discovery rate-adjusted p below 0.01 and a log2 fold-change threshold of 1 were applied. As an exploratory analysis of dynamics, PCA with hierarchical clustering was applied to max-normalized trajectories of the 1000 most abundant clonotypes. Separately sequenced CD4+ and CD8+ repertoires were used to assign the CD4 or CD8 phenotype of responding clones. TCRdb trimmed public reads at Q25 via fastp, called clones via MiXCR and kept in-frame beta chains. For every CDR3 protein sequence, its rows merge into one entry that carries the most common genes and DNA. The V and J calls were determined by TCRdb, not by the authors. The sample table holds fewer than 450,000 distinct CDR3 sequences, of which less than 25% were seen once. The ten largest clones take up 8.8% of the sample.

Ficoll-Paque density gradient centrifugation was used to isolate PBMCs. Sequences were obtained from PBMCs or a T cell subset sorted from them (not recorded which). The TCR comes from an adult woman who had mild COVID-19 (a few samples of this study predate the infection). The sample titles of this study are shuffled in the database, so cell type and time point are left out; the donor was told from shared clones. The receptor chain draws on TRBV2 and TRBJ2-5, with TRBD1 tentatively as D gene (6 bases match). The bases are TGTGCCAGCAGTGGGCATCGGACAGTTCAAGAGACCCAGTACTTC. Its amino acids are CASSGHRTVQETQYF.